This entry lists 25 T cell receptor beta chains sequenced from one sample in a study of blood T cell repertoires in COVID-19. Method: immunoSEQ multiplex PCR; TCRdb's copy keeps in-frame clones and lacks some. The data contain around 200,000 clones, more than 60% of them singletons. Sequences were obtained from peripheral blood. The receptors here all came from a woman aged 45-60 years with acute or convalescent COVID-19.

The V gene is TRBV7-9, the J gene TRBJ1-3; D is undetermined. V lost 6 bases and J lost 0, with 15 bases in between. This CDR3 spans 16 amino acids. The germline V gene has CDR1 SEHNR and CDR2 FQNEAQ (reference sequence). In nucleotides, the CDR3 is TGTGCCAGCAGTCTTAGGTCGGGGAGCTCTGGAAACACCATATATTTT. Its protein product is CASSLRSGSSGNTIYF.

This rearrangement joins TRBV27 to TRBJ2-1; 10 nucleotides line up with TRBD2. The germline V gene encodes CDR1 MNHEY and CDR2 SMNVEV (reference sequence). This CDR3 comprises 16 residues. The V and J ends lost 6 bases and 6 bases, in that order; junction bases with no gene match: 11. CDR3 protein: CASRTSGSPRGNEQFF. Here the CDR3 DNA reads TGTGCCAGCAGGACTAGCGGGTCCCCCCGGGGCAATGAGCAGTTCTTC.

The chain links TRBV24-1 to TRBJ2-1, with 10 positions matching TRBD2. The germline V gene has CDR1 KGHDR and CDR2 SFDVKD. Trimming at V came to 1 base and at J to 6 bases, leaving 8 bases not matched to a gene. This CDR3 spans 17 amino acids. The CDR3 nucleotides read TGTGCCACCAGTGATTTAACCGGGACTAGCGCTTTCAATGAGCAGTTCTTC. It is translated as CATSDLTGTSAFNEQFF.

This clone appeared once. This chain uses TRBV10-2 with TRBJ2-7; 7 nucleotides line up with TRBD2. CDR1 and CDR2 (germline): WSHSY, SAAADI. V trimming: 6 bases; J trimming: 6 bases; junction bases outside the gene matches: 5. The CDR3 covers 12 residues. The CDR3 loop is CASRAGASEQYF. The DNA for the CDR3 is TGCGCCAGCAGGGCGGGAGCCTCCGAGCAGTACTTC.

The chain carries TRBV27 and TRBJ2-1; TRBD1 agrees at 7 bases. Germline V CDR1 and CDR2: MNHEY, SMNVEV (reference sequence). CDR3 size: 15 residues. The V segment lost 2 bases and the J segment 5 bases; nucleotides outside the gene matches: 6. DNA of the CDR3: TGTGCCAGCAGTTTAACAAGGACAGGACACAATGAGCAGTTCTTC. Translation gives CASSLTRTGHNEQFF.

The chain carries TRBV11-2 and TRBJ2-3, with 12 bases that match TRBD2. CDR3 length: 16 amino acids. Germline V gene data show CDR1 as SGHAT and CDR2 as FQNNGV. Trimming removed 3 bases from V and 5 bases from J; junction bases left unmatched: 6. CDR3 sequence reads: CASSLGLAGLEDTQYF. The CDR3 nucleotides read TGTGCCAGCAGCTTGGGACTAGCGGGTTTGGAAGATACGCAGTATTTT.

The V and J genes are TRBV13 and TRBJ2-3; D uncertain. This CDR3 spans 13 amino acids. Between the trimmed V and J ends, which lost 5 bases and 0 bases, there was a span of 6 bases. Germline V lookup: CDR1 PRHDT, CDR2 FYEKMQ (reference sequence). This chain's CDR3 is CASSLTSTDTQYF. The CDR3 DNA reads TGTGCCAGCAGCCTAACTAGCACAGATACGCAGTATTTT.

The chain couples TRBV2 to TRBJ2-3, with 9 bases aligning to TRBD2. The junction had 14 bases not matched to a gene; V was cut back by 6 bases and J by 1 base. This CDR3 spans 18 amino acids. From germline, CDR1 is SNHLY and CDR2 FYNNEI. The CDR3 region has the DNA TGTGCCAGCAGAGGAGGGACTAGCAGCTTCTCCGGCACAGATACGCAGTATTTT. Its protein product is CASRGGTSSFSGTDTQYF.

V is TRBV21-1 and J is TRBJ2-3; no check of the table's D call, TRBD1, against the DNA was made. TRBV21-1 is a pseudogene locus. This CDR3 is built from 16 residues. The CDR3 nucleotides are TGTGCCAACGTCCTAGTGACAGGGGCGATATCAGATACGCAGTATTTT. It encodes CANVLVTGAISDTQYF.

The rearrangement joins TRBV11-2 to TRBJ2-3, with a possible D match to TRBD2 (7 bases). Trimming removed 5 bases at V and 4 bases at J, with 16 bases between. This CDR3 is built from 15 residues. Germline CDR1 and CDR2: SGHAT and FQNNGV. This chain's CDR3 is CASSLVGGQADTQYF. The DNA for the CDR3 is TGTGCCAGCAGCCTCGTGGGGGGGCAGGCAGATACGCAGTATTTT. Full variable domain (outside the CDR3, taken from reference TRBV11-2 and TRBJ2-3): EAGVAQSPRYKIIEKRQSVAFWCNPISGHATLYWYQQILGQGPKLLIQFQNNGVVDDSQLPKDRFSAERLKGVDSTLKIQPAKLEDSAVYLCASSLVGGQADTQYFGPGTRLTVL.

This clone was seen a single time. The CDR3 sequence: CATSDSAGTYEQYF. The CDR3 bases are TGTGCCACCAGTGATTCTGCCGGGACCTACGAGCAGTACTTC. This chain uses TRBV24-1 with TRBJ2-7; D is perhaps TRBD2 (5 bases). Germline-derived CDR1 and CDR2 are KGHDR and SFDVKD. V lost 2 bases to trimming and J lost 2 bases, with 9 bases between them. CDR3 length equals 14 residues.

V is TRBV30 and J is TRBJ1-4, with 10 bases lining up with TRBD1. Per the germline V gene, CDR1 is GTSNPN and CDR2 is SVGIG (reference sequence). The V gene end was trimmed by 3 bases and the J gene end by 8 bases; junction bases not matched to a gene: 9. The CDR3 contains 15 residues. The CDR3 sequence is CAWSAGTGVDEKLFF. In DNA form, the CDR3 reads TGTGCCTGGAGCGCCGGGACAGGGGTGGACGAAAAACTGTTTTTT.

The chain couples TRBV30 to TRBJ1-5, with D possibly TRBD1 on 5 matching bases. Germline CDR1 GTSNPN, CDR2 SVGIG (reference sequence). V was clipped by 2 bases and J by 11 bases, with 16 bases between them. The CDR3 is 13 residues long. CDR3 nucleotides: TGTGCCTGGAGTCCCGGGGGATCTACGTCCCAGCATTTT. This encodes CAWSPGGSTSQHF.

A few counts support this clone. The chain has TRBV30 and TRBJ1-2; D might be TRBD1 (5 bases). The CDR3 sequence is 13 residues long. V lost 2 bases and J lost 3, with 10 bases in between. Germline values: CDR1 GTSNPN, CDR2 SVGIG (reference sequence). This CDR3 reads CAWSSTGDYGYTF. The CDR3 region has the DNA TGTGCCTGGAGTAGTACAGGTGACTATGGCTACACCTTC.

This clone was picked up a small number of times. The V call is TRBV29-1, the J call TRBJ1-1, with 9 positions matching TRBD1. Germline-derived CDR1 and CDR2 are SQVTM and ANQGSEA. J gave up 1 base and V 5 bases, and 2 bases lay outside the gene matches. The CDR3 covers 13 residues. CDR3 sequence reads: CSVQTGGNTEAFF. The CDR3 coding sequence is TGCAGCGTTCAGACAGGGGGGAACACTGAAGCTTTCTTT.

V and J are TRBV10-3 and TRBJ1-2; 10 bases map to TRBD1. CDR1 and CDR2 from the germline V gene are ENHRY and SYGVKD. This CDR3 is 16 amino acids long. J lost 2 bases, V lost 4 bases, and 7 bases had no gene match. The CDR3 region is CAISAGGQGKNYGYTF. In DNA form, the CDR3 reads TGTGCCATCAGTGCGGGGGGACAGGGGAAGAACTATGGCTACACCTTC.

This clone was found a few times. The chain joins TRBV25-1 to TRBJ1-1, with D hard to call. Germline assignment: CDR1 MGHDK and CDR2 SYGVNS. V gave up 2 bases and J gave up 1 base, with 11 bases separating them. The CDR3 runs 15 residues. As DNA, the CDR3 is TGTGCCAGCAGTGAAACAGAACGGGGGAACACTGAAGCTTTCTTT. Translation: CASSETERGNTEAFF.

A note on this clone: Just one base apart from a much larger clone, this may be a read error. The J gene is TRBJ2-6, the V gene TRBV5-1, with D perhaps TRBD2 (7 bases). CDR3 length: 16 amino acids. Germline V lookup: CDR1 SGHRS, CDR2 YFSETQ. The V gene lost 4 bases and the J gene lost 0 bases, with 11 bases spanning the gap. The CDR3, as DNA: TGCGCCAGCAGCGGGGGGGGCGGCTCTGGGGCCAACGTCCTGACTTTC. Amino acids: CASSGGGGSGANVLTF. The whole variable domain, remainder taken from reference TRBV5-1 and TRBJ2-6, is KAGVTQTPRYLIKTRGQQVTLSCSPISGHRSVSWYQQTPGQGLQFLFEYFSETQRNKGNFPGRFSGRQFSNSRSEMNVSTLELGDSALYLCASSGGGGSGANVLTFGAGSRLTVL.

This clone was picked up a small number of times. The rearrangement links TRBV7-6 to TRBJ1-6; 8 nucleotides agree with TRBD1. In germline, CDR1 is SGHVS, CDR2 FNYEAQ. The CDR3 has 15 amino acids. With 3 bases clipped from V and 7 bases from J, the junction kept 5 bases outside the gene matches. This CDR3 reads CASSFGQGHNSPLHF. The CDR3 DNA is TGTGCCAGCAGCTTCGGACAGGGACACAATTCACCCCTCCACTTT. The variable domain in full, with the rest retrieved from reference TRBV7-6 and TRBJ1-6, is GAGVSQSPRYKVTKRGQDVALRCDPISGHVSLYWYRQALGQGPEFLTYFNYEAQQDKSGLPNDRFSAERPEGSISTLTIQRTEQRDSAMYRCASSFGQGHNSPLHFGNGTRLTVT.

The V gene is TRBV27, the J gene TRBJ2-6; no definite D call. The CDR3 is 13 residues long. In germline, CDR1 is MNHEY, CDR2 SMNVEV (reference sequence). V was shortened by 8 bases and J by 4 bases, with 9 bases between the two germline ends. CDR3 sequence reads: CASRRSGANVLTF. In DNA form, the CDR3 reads TGTGCCAGCCGTCGGTCGGGGGCCAACGTCCTGACTTTC.

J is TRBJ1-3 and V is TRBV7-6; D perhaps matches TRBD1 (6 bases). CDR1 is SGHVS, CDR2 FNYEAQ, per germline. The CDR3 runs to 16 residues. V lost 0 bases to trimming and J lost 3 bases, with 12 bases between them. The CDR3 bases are TGTGCCAGCAGCTTAGCAACGCCAGGGGATGGAAACACCATATATTTT. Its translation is CASSLATPGDGNTIYF.

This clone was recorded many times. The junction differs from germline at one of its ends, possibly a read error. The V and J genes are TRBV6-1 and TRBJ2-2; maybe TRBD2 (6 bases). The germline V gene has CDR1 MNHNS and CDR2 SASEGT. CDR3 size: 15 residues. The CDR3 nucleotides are TGTGCCAGCAGCGAAGGAGGGAGCCCCACCGGGGAGCTGTTTTTT. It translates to CASSEGGSPTGELFF.

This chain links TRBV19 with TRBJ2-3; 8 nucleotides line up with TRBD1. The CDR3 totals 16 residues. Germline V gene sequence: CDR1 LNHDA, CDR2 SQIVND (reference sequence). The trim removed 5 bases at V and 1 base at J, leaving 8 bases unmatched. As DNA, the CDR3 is TGTGCCAGTAGTCCGCAGGGGGCGGTCGGCACAGATACGCAGTATTTT. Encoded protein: CASSPQGAVGTDTQYF.

The CDR3 is CASSLDISNQPQHF. CDR3 DNA: TGTGCCAGCAGCTTAGACATTAGCAATCAGCCCCAGCATTTT. V usage is TRBV7-2 and J usage is TRBJ1-5; D gene uncertain. The CDR3 has 14 amino acids. V gave up 1 base and J gave up 0 bases, with 4 bases separating them. Germline V gene lookup returns CDR1 SGHTA and CDR2 FQGNSA. The whole variable domain, filled in from reference TRBV7-2 and TRBJ1-5, reads GAGVSQSPSNKVTEKGKDVELRCDPISGHTALYWYRQSLGQGLEFLIYFQGNSAPDKSGLPSDRFSAERTGGSVSTLTIQRTQQEDSAVYLCASSLDISNQPQHFGDGTRLSIL.

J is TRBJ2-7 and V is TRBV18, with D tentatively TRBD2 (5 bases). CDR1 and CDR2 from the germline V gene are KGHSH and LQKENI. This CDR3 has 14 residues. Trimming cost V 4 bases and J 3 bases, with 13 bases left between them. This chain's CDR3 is CASSLRGSLYEQYF. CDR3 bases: TGTGCCAGCTCACTCCGAGGGTCTCTCTACGAGCAGTACTTC.